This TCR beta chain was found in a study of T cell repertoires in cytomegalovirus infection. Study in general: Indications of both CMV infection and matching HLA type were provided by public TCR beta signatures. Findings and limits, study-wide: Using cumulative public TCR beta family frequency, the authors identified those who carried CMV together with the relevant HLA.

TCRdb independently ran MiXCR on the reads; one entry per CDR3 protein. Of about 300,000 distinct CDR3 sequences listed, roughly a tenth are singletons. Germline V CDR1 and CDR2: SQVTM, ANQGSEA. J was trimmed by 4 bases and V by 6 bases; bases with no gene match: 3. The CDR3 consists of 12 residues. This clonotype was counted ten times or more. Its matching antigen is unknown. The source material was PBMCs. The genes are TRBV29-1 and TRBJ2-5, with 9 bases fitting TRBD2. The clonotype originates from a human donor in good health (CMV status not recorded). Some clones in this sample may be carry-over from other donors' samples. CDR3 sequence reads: CSVGLAGETQYF. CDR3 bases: TGCAGCGTGGGACTAGCAGGAGAGACCCAGTACTTC.